A single sample gave rise to the 7 T cell receptor beta chains below, sequenced in a study of CD8+ T cells in alopecia areata. Following extraction, RNA underwent reverse transcription to cDNA, which served as the sequencing template. Measured with immunoSEQ multiplex PCR; TCRdb has only the in-frame clones, and not every one. The data contain 200,000 or so clones, 50% to 60% of them singletons. Sample: CD4+ T cells sorted from blood, taken at week 0. The receptor source for this set is a human donor with alopecia areata.

Details on this clone: Since the CDR3 does not end with the conserved phenylalanine or tryptophan, this likely comes from a read error. The chain is built from TRBV9 and TRBJ1-3; 8 bases fit TRBD1. The CDR3 consists of 17 residues. Germline V gives CDR1 SGDLS, CDR2 YYNGEE. The ends lost 4 bases at V and 3 bases at J; junction bases unmatched: 12. The CDR3 loop reads CASSPGGAGGDGNTIYV. In DNA, the CDR3 is TGTGCCAGCAGCCCCGGGGGAGCAGGGGGCGATGGAAACACCATATATGTT.

The gene calls are TRBV27 and TRBJ2-7; D possibly corresponds to TRBD1 (5 bases). CDR3 length: 9 residues. CDR1 is MNHEY, CDR2 SMNVEV, per germline (reference sequence). Here the CDR3 reads CASSFGHTV. The CDR3 nucleotides are TGTGCCAGCAGTTTCGGACATACGGTC.

This rearrangement joins TRBV18 to TRBJ1-5, with no clear D. In germline, CDR1 is KGHSH, CDR2 LQKENI. V was pared by 3 bases and J by 2 bases, with 8 bases between. The CDR3 has 14 residues. CDR3 loop: CASSPTDGNQPQHF. The CDR3 nucleotides read TGTGCCAGCTCACCCACAGATGGCAATCAGCCCCAGCATTTT.

This clone showed up just a few times. This CDR3 reads CASSLTKIPGRGTEAFF. DNA for the CDR3: TGCGCCAGCAGCCTAACTAAGATCCCAGGGAGGGGAACTGAAGCTTTCTTT. This chain uses TRBV5-1 with TRBJ1-1; weak D call: TRBD1 (5 bases). CDR3 length: 17 residues. The V gene lost 4 bases and the J gene lost 5 bases, with 24 bases spanning the gap. CDR1 SGHRS and CDR2 YFSETQ come from the germline V gene.

The chain employs TRBV4-1 and TRBJ2-6; D gene uncertain. Germline assignment: CDR1 MGHRA and CDR2 YSYEKL. V dropped 1 base and J dropped 10 bases, with 20 bases sitting between them. This CDR3 comprises 17 residues. CDR3 sequence (DNA): TGCGCCAGCAGCCAAGCACCTCCTACCGGGTCCAAAAACGTCCTGACTTTC. Translated: CASSQAPPTGSKNVLTF.

This chain links TRBV7-2 with TRBJ2-3; 13 bases line up with TRBD2. Germline V gene lookup returns CDR1 SGHTA and CDR2 FQGNSA. The CDR3 sequence is 17 residues long. Losses at the gene ends were 5 bases for V and 0 bases for J; bases not matched to a gene: 5. CDR3 region: CASSATSGGISTDTQYF. The CDR3 nucleotides read TGTGCCAGCAGCGCGACTAGCGGGGGGATCAGCACAGATACGCAGTATTTT.

The chain joins TRBV6-1 to TRBJ2-7; D not resolved. This CDR3 has 12 residues. V lost 3 bases, J lost 3 bases, and 6 bases lay in between. Germline CDR1 and CDR2: MNHNS and SASEGT. Here the CDR3 DNA reads TGTGCCAGCAGTGATTTACTCTACGAGCAGTACTTC. Protein: CASSDLLYEQYF.